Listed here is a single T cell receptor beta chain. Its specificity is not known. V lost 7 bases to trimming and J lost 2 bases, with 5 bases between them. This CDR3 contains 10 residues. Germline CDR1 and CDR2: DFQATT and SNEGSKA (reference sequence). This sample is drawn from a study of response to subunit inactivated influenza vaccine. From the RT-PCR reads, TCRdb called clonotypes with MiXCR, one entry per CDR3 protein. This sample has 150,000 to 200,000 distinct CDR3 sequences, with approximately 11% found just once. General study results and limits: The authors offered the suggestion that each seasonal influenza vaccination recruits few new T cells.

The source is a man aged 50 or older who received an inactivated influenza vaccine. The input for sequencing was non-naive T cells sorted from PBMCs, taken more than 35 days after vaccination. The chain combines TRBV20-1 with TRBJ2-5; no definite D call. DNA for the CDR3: TGCAGTGTTATACAAGAGACCCAGTACTTC. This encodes CSVIQETQYF.